The 20 T cell receptor beta chains reported below all come from one sample, sequenced in a study of CD8+ T cells in alopecia areata. The sequencing template was cDNA reverse transcribed from extracted RNA. Clones were sequenced by immunoSEQ multiplex PCR, and TCRdb holds only the in-frame ones, with some missing. The sample contains about 150,000 clones, over 70% of which appear only once. Sequencing used CD8+ T cells sorted from blood, obtained at week 0. Receptors originate from a human donor with alopecia areata.

This chain joins TRBV13 and TRBJ2-7; 8 nucleotides align to TRBD1. From germline, CDR1 is PRHDT and CDR2 FYEKMQ (reference sequence). The CDR3 runs 13 residues. The V segment lost 4 bases and the J segment 6 bases; nucleotides outside the gene matches: 5. DNA of the CDR3: TGTGCCAGCAGCTCTCTGACAGGGGTCGAGCAGTACTTC. It specifies CASSSLTGVEQYF.

Comments on this clone: Other DNA sequences in this sample translate to the same CDR3. The V call is TRBV29-1, the J call TRBJ2-2; D is unresolved. Germline CDR1 SQVTM, CDR2 ANQGSEA. Trimming took 4 bases from V and 0 from J, leaving 6 bases between them. This CDR3 is built from 13 residues. CDR3 sequence reads: CSVGGTNTGELFF. The CDR3, as DNA: TGCAGCGTTGGTGGTACGAACACCGGGGAGCTGTTTTTT.

V usage is TRBV11-2 and J usage is TRBJ2-1; TRBD2 is a possible D gene (5 bases). This CDR3 region has 14 residues. Looked up from germline, CDR1 is SGHAT and CDR2 is FQNNGV. V lost 2 bases, J lost 0 bases, and 5 bases lay in between. Here the CDR3 DNA reads TGTGCCAGCAGCTTACGGGACTCCTACAATGAGCAGTTCTTC. It codes for CASSLRDSYNEQFF. Combining the CDR3 with reference TRBV11-2 and TRBJ2-1 gives the whole variable domain EAGVAQSPRYKIIEKRQSVAFWCNPISGHATLYWYQQILGQGPKLLIQFQNNGVVDDSQLPKDRFSAERLKGVDSTLKIQPAKLEDSAVYLCASSLRDSYNEQFFGPGTRLTVL.

The V and J genes are TRBV6-1 and TRBJ1-1; 8 bases fit TRBD1. Germline V gives CDR1 MNHNS, CDR2 SASEGT. V shed 10 bases and J 1 base; nucleotides not matched to a gene: 5. The CDR3 contains 13 residues. CDR3 region: CAMTGTGNTEAFF. CDR3 DNA: TGTGCCATGACCGGGACAGGGAACACTGAAGCTTTCTTT.

J is TRBJ2-7 and V is TRBV27, with TRBD2 identical over 7 bases. The V segment lost 8 bases and the J segment 4 bases; nucleotides outside the gene matches: 14. This CDR3 has 15 residues. Germline V gene data show CDR1 as MNHEY and CDR2 as SMNVEV (reference sequence). CDR3 in amino acids: CASGAGPMGVYEQYF. The DNA of the CDR3 is TGTGCCAGCGGAGCGGGACCGATGGGGGTATACGAGCAGTACTTC.

The CDR3 nucleotides are TGTGCCAGCAGCAGATTCGTCGGATTGCTTGAAGCTTTCTTT. It yields the protein CASSRFVGLLEAFF. V usage is TRBV7-8 and J usage is TRBJ1-1; D uncertain. Trimming took off 5 bases at V and 7 bases at J, with 17 bases between the two ends. Germline V CDR1 and CDR2: SGHVS, FQNEAQ. There are 14 residues in the CDR3.

The chain couples TRBV11-2 to TRBJ2-7, with D possibly being TRBD2 (7 bases). Trimming removed 7 bases from V and 1 base from J, with 20 bases in between. The CDR3 loop spans 16 amino acids. CDR1 and CDR2 from the germline V gene are SGHAT and FQNNGV. CDR3 loop: CASTRGASGASYEQYF. CDR3 DNA sequence: TGTGCCAGCACCCGGGGGGCTAGCGGAGCGTCCTACGAGCAGTACTTC.

This chain links TRBV7-8 with TRBJ2-1; D may be TRBD2 (5 bases). The germline CDR1 and CDR2 sequences are SGHVS and FQNEAQ. V was pared by 1 base and J by 8 bases, with 9 bases between. This CDR3 contains 13 residues. CDR3 loop: CASSLEVGDEQFF. Written as DNA, the CDR3 is TGTGCCAGCAGCTTAGAAGTGGGAGATGAGCAGTTCTTC.

The CDR3 sequence is CASSAWDSTYNEQFF. DNA of the CDR3: TGCGCCAGCAGCGCTTGGGACAGTACCTACAATGAGCAGTTCTTC. The gene calls are TRBV5-1 and TRBJ2-1; 7 nucleotides agree with TRBD1. V was pared by 4 bases and J by 2 bases, with 6 bases of the junction left unmatched. From germline, CDR1 is SGHRS and CDR2 YFSETQ. The CDR3 runs to 15 residues. The full variable domain, completed using reference TRBV5-1 and TRBJ2-1, is KAGVTQTPRYLIKTRGQQVTLSCSPISGHRSVSWYQQTPGQGLQFLFEYFSETQRNKGNFPGRFSGRQFSNSRSEMNVSTLELGDSALYLCASSAWDSTYNEQFFGPGTRLTVL.

The chain links TRBV6-4 to TRBJ2-2; unclear D gene. The CDR3 length is 15 residues. V lost 10 bases and J lost 0, with 15 bases in between. CDR1 MRHNA and CDR2 SNTAGT come from the germline V gene. Written as DNA, the CDR3 is TGTGCCACTCCCACTAAAGACGCGAACACCGGGGAGCTGTTTTTT. Residues: CATPTKDANTGELFF.

This chain uses TRBV7-2 with TRBJ2-3; D gene ambiguous. V lost 4 bases and J lost 1, with 9 bases in between. The V gene's germline CDR1 is SGHTA and CDR2 FQGNSA. The CDR3 sequence is 14 residues long. Here the CDR3 reads CASSSHRGTDTQYF. In DNA form, the CDR3 reads TGTGCCAGCAGCTCCCATCGGGGCACAGATACGCAGTATTTT.

CDR3 nucleotides: TGTGCCTCTCACCCAGGGTCGCTAGCGGGAATTTTTTCCTACGAGCAGTACTTC. Protein product: CASHPGSLAGIFSYEQYF. V gene TRBV7-2 combines with J gene TRBJ2-7; TRBD2 aligns across 9 bases. J gave up 1 base and V 11 bases, and 21 bases lay outside the gene matches. The CDR3 is 18 amino acids. Germline loops: CDR1 SGHTA, CDR2 FQGNSA.

The rearrangement links TRBV6-5 to TRBJ1-1; TRBD1 is a possible D gene (6 bases). CDR1 is MNHEY and CDR2 is SVGAGI in the germline V gene. V shed 6 bases and J shed 3 bases, with 11 bases lying between them. The CDR3 covers 13 residues. CDR3 bases: TGTGCCAGCAGAGAGGGGGGTTACACTGAAGCTTTCTTT. As protein: CASREGGYTEAFF.

The J gene is TRBJ2-1, the V gene TRBV27; 7 bases agree with TRBD1. CDR1 is MNHEY, CDR2 SMNVEV, per germline (reference sequence). The CDR3 covers 15 residues. Trimming took 0 bases from V and 8 from J; bases not matched to a gene: 7. The CDR3 DNA follows: TGTGCCAGCAGTTTATCGGATGACAGGGTCGATGAGCAGTTCTTC. Translating gives CASSLSDDRVDEQFF.

In this sample, this clone turned up once. The chain is built from TRBV28 and TRBJ2-3; D may correspond to TRBD1 or TRBD2 (5 bases each). The CDR3 totals 14 residues. CDR1 and CDR2 (germline): MDHEN, SYDVKM. V lost 5 bases, J lost 1 base, and 10 bases lay in between. Written as DNA, the CDR3 is TGTGCCAGCAGTGTACAGGAGGGCACAGATACGCAGTATTTT. Its protein is CASSVQEGTDTQYF.

The CDR3 bases are TGTGCCAGCAGTCCCGCGTGGGGGGCGTATGGCTACACCTTC. Its translation: CASSPAWGAYGYTF. This rearrangement joins TRBV27 to TRBJ1-2, with D perhaps matching TRBD1 (6 bases). The germline gives CDR1 MNHEY, CDR2 SMNVEV (reference sequence). Trimming left V 5 bases short and J 5 bases short, with 15 bases between. This CDR3 is built from 14 residues.

The V gene is TRBV29-1, the J gene TRBJ2-7; D possibly matches TRBD1 or TRBD2 (5 bases each). The V end lost 3 bases, the J end lost 2 bases, and 14 bases lay between the germline ends. Germline CDR1 reads SQVTM; CDR2 reads ANQGSEA. There are 14 residues in the CDR3. CDR3 sequence (DNA): TGCAGCGTTGAGGACCGGGACGGAACCTACGAGCAGTACTTC. Translating it yields CSVEDRDGTYEQYF.

This clone was seen a handful of times. The chain combines TRBV27 with TRBJ2-7, with a possible D match to TRBD1 (6 bases). Germline lookup yields CDR1 MNHEY and CDR2 SMNVEV (reference sequence). Between the trimmed V and J ends, which lost 0 bases and 3 bases, there was a span of 9 bases. This CDR3 spans 14 amino acids. CDR3 in DNA: TGTGCCAGCAGTTTATCGGACAGCTTCTACGAGCAGTACTTC. Its translation: CASSLSDSFYEQYF.

The V and J genes are TRBV19 and TRBJ1-1; D remains unclear. The CDR3 is made up of 14 amino acids. The germline V gene has CDR1 LNHDA and CDR2 SQIVND (reference sequence). V gave up 6 bases and J gave up 0 bases, with 11 bases separating them. This CDR3 reads CASRLGGLNTEAFF. DNA of the CDR3: TGTGCCAGTAGATTGGGAGGGTTGAACACTGAAGCTTTCTTT. The variable domain in full, completed from reference TRBV19 and TRBJ1-1, reads DGGITQSPKYLFRKEGQNVTLSCEQNLNHDAMYWYRQDPGQGLRLIYYSQIVNDFQKGDIAEGYSVSREKKESFPLTVTSAQKNPTAFYLCASRLGGLNTEAFFGQGTRLTVV.

V usage is TRBV21-1 and J usage is TRBJ1-5. TRBV21-1 represents a pseudogene. This CDR3 contains 12 residues. CDR3 sequence reads: CASSRGPQPQHF. CDR3 bases: TGTGCCAGCAGCCGGGGGCCCCAGCCCCAGCATTTT.